This T cell receptor (beta chain) was identified during a study of blood T cell repertoires in COVID-19. Study background: COVID-19 samples, acute and convalescent, were from the United States, Italy and Spain.

The V end lost 5 bases, the J end lost 5 bases, and 6 bases lay between the germline ends. Germline loops: CDR1 MDHEN, CDR2 SYDVKM. The CDR3 loop spans 12 amino acids. Authors' methods: Counts of nucleated cells, estimated from reference gene primer amplification, were obtained. The assay was immunoSEQ multiplex PCR, and TCRdb's table has in-frame clones only and misses some. V and J calls and clone size are given by that table; D and trimming were obtained from the DNA. The sample has roughly 320,000 clones, about 88% seen once. The clonotype originates from a man aged 65-85 years with acute or convalescent COVID-19. The rearrangement joins TRBV28 to TRBJ1-4; the D is unclear. The sample taken for sequencing was peripheral blood. CDR3 DNA sequence: TGTGCCAGCAGTGGCTTAAATGAAAAACTGTTTTTT. Amino acid sequence: CASSGLNEKLFF. The full variable domain, completed using reference TRBV28 and TRBJ1-4, is DVKVTQSSRYLVKRTGEKVFLECVQDMDHENMFWYRQDPGLGLRLIYFSYDVKMKEKGDIPEGYSVSREKKERFSLILESASTNQTSMYLCASSGLNEKLFFGSGTQLSVL.